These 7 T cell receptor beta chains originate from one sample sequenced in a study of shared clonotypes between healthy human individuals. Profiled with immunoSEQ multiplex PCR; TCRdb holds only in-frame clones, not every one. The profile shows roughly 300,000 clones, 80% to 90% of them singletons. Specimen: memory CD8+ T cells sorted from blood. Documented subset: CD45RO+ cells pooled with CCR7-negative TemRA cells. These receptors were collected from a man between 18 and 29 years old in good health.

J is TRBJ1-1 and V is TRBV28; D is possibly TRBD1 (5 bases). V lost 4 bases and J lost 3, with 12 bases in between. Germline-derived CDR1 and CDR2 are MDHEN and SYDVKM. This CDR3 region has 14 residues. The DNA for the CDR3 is TGTGCCAGCAGTTACGCGGGGGGGGACACTGAAGCTTTCTTT. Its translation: CASSYAGGDTEAFF.

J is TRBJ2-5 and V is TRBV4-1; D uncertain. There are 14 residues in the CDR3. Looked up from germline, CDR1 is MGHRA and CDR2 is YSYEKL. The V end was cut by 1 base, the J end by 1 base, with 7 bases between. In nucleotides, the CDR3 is TGCGCCAGCAGCCAAGTCGGCGGCCAAGAGACCCAGTACTTC. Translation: CASSQVGGQETQYF.

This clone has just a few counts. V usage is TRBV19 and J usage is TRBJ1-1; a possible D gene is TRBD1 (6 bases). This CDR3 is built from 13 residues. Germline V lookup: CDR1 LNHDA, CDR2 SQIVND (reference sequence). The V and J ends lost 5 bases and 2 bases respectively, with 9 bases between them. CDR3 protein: CASSYRDNTEAFF. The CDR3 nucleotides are TGTGCCAGTAGTTACAGGGACAACACTGAAGCTTTCTTT.

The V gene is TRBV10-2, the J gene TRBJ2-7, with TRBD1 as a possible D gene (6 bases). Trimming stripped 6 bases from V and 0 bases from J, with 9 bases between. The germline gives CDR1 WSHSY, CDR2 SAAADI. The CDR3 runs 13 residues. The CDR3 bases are TGCGCCAGCAGCACGGGACACTCCTACGAGCAGTACTTC. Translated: CASSTGHSYEQYF.

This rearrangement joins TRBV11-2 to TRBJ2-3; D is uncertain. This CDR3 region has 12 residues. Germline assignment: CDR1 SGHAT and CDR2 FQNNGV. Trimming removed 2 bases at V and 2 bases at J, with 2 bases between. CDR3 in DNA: TGTGCCAGCAGCTTATTCACAGATACGCAGTATTTT. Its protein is CASSLFTDTQYF.

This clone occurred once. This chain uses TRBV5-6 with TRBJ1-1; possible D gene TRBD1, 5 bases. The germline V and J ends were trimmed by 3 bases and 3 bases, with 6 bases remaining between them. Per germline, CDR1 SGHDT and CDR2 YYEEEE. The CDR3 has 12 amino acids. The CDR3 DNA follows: TGTGCCAGCAGCTGGGGGGACACTGAAGCTTTCTTT. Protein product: CASSWGDTEAFF.

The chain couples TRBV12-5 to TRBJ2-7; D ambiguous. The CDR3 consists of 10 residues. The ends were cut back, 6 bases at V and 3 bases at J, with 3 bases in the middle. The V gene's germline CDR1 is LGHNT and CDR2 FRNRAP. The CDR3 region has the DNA TGTGCTAGTGGCAACTACGAGCAGTACTTC. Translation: CASGNYEQYF.